These T cell receptor beta chains were read from a single sample in a study of lymphopenia after photon versus proton radiotherapy. Repertoires were generated with immunoSEQ multiplex PCR, while TCRdb's copy carries only in-frame clones and drops some. This sample has 20,000 to 30,000 clones, with 85% found just once. This material consisted of peripheral blood, taken from a patient treated with photon-based radiotherapy. These receptors originate from a man aged 30 to 45 with gastric cancer. Each CDR3 is given with its conserved first and last residue. A D gene is named only where the DNA matches it firmly. The listing skips clone size in some rows; elsewhere it reads once, few, many or a size class.

V	size	J	D	CDR3	DNA
TRBV27	-	TRBJ1-2	-	CASLAPRYGYTF	TGTGCCAGCTTAGCCCCAAGATATGGCTACACCTTC
TRBV14	-	TRBJ1-1	-	CASSQDTQGKAFF	TGTGCCAGCAGTCAAGACACTCAGGGAAAAGCTTTCTTT
TRBV9	few	TRBJ1-1	TRBD1	CASAGTVNTEAFF	TGTGCCAGCGCGGGGACAGTGAACACTGAAGCTTTCTTT
TRBV7-8	-	TRBJ1-5	-	CASSLDISRPQHF	TGTGCCAGCAGCTTGGATATCTCTCGGCCCCAGCATTTT
TRBV6-6	-	TRBJ2-7	-	CASSVQGNSYEQYF	TGTGCCAGCAGTGTGCAGGGGAATTCCTACGAGCAGTACTTC
TRBV29-1	once	TRBJ1-1	TRBD1	CSVEDFGTGKGFMNTEAFF	TGCAGCGTTGAAGATTTTGGGACAGGAAAAGGATTTATGAACACTGAAGCTTTCTTT
TRBV6-6	few	TRBJ1-6	-	CASTTVDGGNSPLHF	TGTGCCAGCACAACGGTAGATGGGGGCAATTCACCCCTCCACTTT
TRBV6-1	-	TRBJ1-4	TRBD1	CASSEVFAGGVTNEKLFF	TGTGCCAGCAGTGAAGTATTCGCAGGGGGCGTGACTAATGAAAAACTGTTTTTT
TRBV19	-	TRBJ2-4	-	CASSATSGSKNIQYF	TGTGCCAGTAGTGCCACTTCTGGGTCCAAAAACATTCAGTACTTC
TRBV19	-	TRBJ2-2	-	CASSIRWTGTGELFF	TGTGCCAGTAGTATTAGGTGGACGGGCACCGGGGAGCTGTTTTTT
TRBV11-2	-	TRBJ2-6	-	CASSLRPTSNKSGQRPDF	TGTGCCAGCAGCCTTCGGCCAACAAGCAACAAGTCGGGCCAACGTCCTGACTTC
TRBV5-4	-	TRBJ1-2	-	CASTKGGDYGYTF	TGTGCCAGCACCAAGGGGGGAGACTATGGCTACACCTTC
TRBV6-4	once	TRBJ1-1	TRBD1	CASRDRESNTEAFF	TGTGCCAGCAGGGACAGGGAGTCGAACACTGAAGCTTTCTTT
TRBV5-8	-	TRBJ1-6	-	CASTPDREGSPLHF	TGTGCCAGCACTCCCGATAGGGAAGGTTCACCCCTCCACTTT
TRBV19	-	TRBJ2-3	TRBD2	CASSPTVAGGRDTQYF	TGTGCCAGTAGTCCTACCGTAGCGGGAGGGAGAGATACGCAGTATTTT
TRBV6-6	-	TRBJ1-4	-	CASSLVGAEKLFF	TGTGCCAGCAGTTTGGTAGGAGCCGAAAAACTGTTTTTT
TRBV6-6	-	TRBJ1-1	TRBD1	CASSPRGQMNTEAFF	TGTGCCAGCAGCCCTAGGGGACAGATGAACACTGAAGCTTTCTTT
TRBV5-8	-	TRBJ1-1	-	CASSADRNTEAFF	TGTGCCAGCAGCGCCGACAGGAACACTGAAGCTTTCTTT
TRBV6-1	-	TRBJ1-2	-	CASSDWTDYGYTF	TGTGCCAGCAGTGACTGGACAGACTATGGCTACACCTTC
TRBV9	-	TRBJ1-2	TRBD1	CASSEGQGNANYGYTF	TGTGCCAGCAGCGAGGGACAGGGAAACGCTAACTATGGCTACACCTTC
TRBV6-5	-	TRBJ2-1	TRBD1	CASSYSWTGGENEQFF	TGTGCCAGCAGTTACTCGTGGACAGGGGGCGAAAATGAGCAGTTCTTC
TRBV5-6	-	TRBJ2-1	TRBD1	CASSVTGGGQFF	TGTGCCAGCAGCGTTACAGGGGGTGGGCAGTTCTTC
TRBV20-1	-	TRBJ2-7	-	CSAPRESEQYF	TGCAGTGCCCCCAGGGAGTCCGAGCAGTACTTC
TRBV7-6	-	TRBJ2-5	-	CASSFQGGQETQYF	TGTGCCAGCAGCTTTCAAGGGGGGCAAGAGACCCAGTACTTC
TRBV9	-	TRBJ2-5	TRBD1	CASSGGQGAGETQYF	TGTGCCAGCAGCGGGGGACAGGGGGCGGGAGAGACCCAGTACTTC
TRBV7-8	once	TRBJ2-7	TRBD1	CASSLSGTGAYGQYF	TGTGCCAGCAGCTTATCCGGGACAGGGGCCTACGGGCAGTACTTC
TRBV28	-	TRBJ2-1	TRBD2	CASSPGPQRGLNEQFF	TGTGCCAGCAGTCCAGGGCCACAGCGGGGCCTCAATGAGCAGTTCTTC
TRBV6-5	-	TRBJ2-6	-	CASSYSGSGANVLTF	TGTGCCAGCAGTTACTCGGGCTCTGGGGCCAACGTCCTGACTTTC
TRBV7-9	-	TRBJ1-3	-	CASSTRRSGNTIYF	TGTGCCAGCAGCACAAGACGCTCTGGAAACACCATATATTTT
TRBV19	-	TRBJ2-5	TRBD2	CASSRMAGVETQYF	TGTGCCAGTAGTCGGATGGCGGGAGTGGAGACCCAGTACTTC
TRBV27	-	TRBJ2-5	TRBD1	CASSLQGAGRETQYF	TGTGCCAGCAGTCTACAGGGGGCAGGGAGAGAGACCCAGTACTTC
TRBV7-6	-	TRBJ1-4	-	CASSLKSAGNNEKLFF	TGTGCCAGCAGCTTAAAGTCGGCAGGGAACAATGAAAAACTGTTTTTT
TRBV5-1	-	TRBJ2-4	-	CASSEISGRSIQYF	TGCGCCAGCAGCGAGATCTCAGGGCGGAGCATTCAGTACTTC
TRBV11-3	-	TRBJ1-1	-	CASSLYSRTANTEAFF	TGTGCCAGCAGCTTATATTCGCGGACAGCGAACACTGAAGCTTTCTTT
TRBV6-6	-	TRBJ2-5	-	CASSYSSGQETQYF	TGTGCCAGCAGTTACTCTAGCGGCCAAGAGACCCAGTACTTC
TRBV5-5	once	TRBJ2-1	-	CASSLVWNEQFF	TGTGCCAGCAGCTTGGTCTGGAATGAGCAGTTCTTC
TRBV27	once	TRBJ2-5	TRBD1	CASRRTGGWSQETQYF	TGTGCCAGCAGACGGACAGGGGGATGGTCCCAAGAGACCCAGTACTTC
TRBV6-5	-	TRBJ2-7	TRBD1	CASSYDYRGLSYEQYF	TGTGCCAGCAGTTACGACTACAGGGGCCTTTCCTACGAGCAGTACTTC
TRBV5-1	-	TRBJ2-5	-	CASSNTGAGVVETQYF	TGCGCCAGCAGCAACACGGGGGCAGGGGTTGTGGAGACCCAGTACTTC
TRBV1	once	TRBJ2-1	-	CTLRPGTKNEQFF	TGCACCCTTCGCCCCGGGACAAAAAATGAGCAGTTCTTC
TRBV28	-	TRBJ1-2	TRBD1	CASSLSGGSYGYTF	TGTGCCAGCAGTTTATCAGGGGGTTCCTATGGCTACACCTTC
TRBV1	-	TRBJ2-7	-	CTSSLSDRSYEQYF	TGCACCAGCAGCCTTAGCGACAGGTCCTACGAGCAGTACTTC
TRBV7-2	few	TRBJ2-7	-	CASSLDMNEQYF	TGTGCCAGCAGCTTAGACATGAACGAGCAGTACTTC
TRBV19	-	TRBJ1-3	-	CASRDRLSGNTIYF	TGTGCCAGTAGAGACAGGCTCTCTGGAAACACCATATATTTT
TRBV15	-	TRBJ2-5	TRBD2	CATSTRSGGTSKETQYF	TGTGCCACCAGCACACGATCCGGGGGGACTAGCAAGGAGACCCAGTACTTC